The subject of this entry is one T cell receptor beta chain. This clone showed up just a few times. Its cognate antigen has yet to be identified. Base qualities are not at hand, and no much larger clone is one base apart. Separate from the approximately 670-subject first cohort, the validation cohort of roughly 130 subjects was the group to which the donors belonged. This sample is drawn from a study of cytomegalovirus exposure and HLA in healthy donors (dated by TCRdb to 2016 to 2017). Regarding the complete study: According to a later analysis, the 120 or so validation repertoires were produced on the same platform as the 680 or so repertoires of the first cohort. High-throughput TCR immunosequencing, statistical association of individual TCRs with disease status, and machine learning were combined to predict cytomegalovirus infection status. The aim of the study was to test whether cataloging public T cell receptors could identify signatures of past pathogen exposure. In addition to the first cohort of approximately 650 subjects, a separate validation cohort of approximately 130 different subjects was used.

As encoded in the germline V gene, CDR1 is SGDLS while CDR2 is YYNGEE. From the cysteine through the phenylalanine, the CDR3 covers 13 amino acids. Just the 39-base CDR3 DNA is kept, in frame starting at base 1. Between the V and J ends, shortened by 0 bases and 13 bases respectively, the junction contains 17 bases. The research as a whole found: According to the authors, the approach could potentially be generalized to other disease states and immunological phenotypes. In a later analysis, TCRs clustered in the first cohort were found to also tend to co-occur in the roughly 130 validation repertoires, with 90% to 95% of cluster scores above 0. The validation cohort had no HLA typing available for a later analysis, so co-occurrence within that cohort was assessed over all 120 repertoires. Cytomegalovirus status was reported to be diagnosed by the classifier with high specificity and sensitivity in both the original and validation cohorts. In vitro tests confirmed that a few of the cytomegalovirus-associated TCR beta chains recognize cytomegalovirus antigens. While some public TCRs were present in many individuals, most TCR sequences turned up only very rarely across donors. The study gave a list of over 150 TCR beta chains associated with cytomegalovirus.

The method behind the library was the immunoSEQ multiplex PCR assay. Per the source publication's procedure: A statistical classification framework was built for diagnosing cytomegalovirus status from the catalog of TCR beta chain sequences. TCRdb retrieved this table from immuneACCESS and kept in-frame rearrangements only. Not all clones are present; in checked studies, unresolved V genes account for under half, and no reason is known for the remainder. That table is the source of V, J and clone size, and D and trimming were worked out from the DNA. This sample holds 130,000 to 150,000 clones; roughly 87% were observed only once. The ten largest clones represent under 5% of the sample.

The TCR was taken from a young man in good health and CMV-seropositive. What was sequenced was PBMCs. This sequence uses TRBV9 and TRBJ2-7; possibly the D gene is TRBD1, per 5 matching bases. The CDR3 region: CASSVESQGTRYF. The DNA reads as follows: TGTGCCAGCAGCGTAGAAAGCCAGGGCACCCGTTACTTC.